This T cell receptor beta chain derives from a study of T cells in Graves' hyperthyroidism and ophthalmopathy. Germline-derived CDR1 and CDR2 are MNHEY and SVGAGI. CDR3 length: 18 amino acids. V lost 2 bases and J lost 8; bases outside the gene matches: 10. Criteria for exclusion of patients were uncontrolled infection, other autoimmune disease, pregnancy or lactation. RNA transcripts were the template for amplifying TCR beta CDR3 regions. The primer set for the first-round RT-PCR of the TCR CDR3 was HTBI. MiXCR, run by TCRdb on the multiplex PCR reads, gives a single entry per CDR3 protein. The top ten hold approximately 15% of the sample, which has some 560,000 distinct CDR3 sequences, 12% to 15% seen once. This clonotype was picked up many times.

The J gene is TRBJ2-1, the V gene TRBV6-5, with TRBD2 matching over 15 bases. The clonotype originates from a woman between 35 and 50 years old with Graves' hyperthyroidism. The specimen was blood. As DNA, the CDR3 is TGTGCCAGCAGTTACACCGGACTAGCGGGAGGGTTTGGGGATGAGCAGTTCTTC. This translates into CASSYTGLAGGFGDEQFF.